The TCR beta chain under discussion was sequenced for a study of OX40 agonist ivuxolimab in advanced cancers. Overall study context: Ivuxolimab, an antibody acting as an agonist of OX40 (CD134), was used to treat patients. Dose-escalation subjects each had hepatocellular carcinoma, melanoma, renal cell or head and neck cancer. Antecedent anti-PD-1, anti-PD-L1 or anti-CTLA-4 therapy was permissible, with 35% to 40% having received some.

This CDR3 is built from 15 residues. V shed 8 bases, J shed 9 bases, and the junction held 15 bases outside the gene matches. CDR1 is MNHEY and CDR2 is SMNVEV in the germline V gene (reference sequence). The data were produced by immunoSEQ multiplex PCR, yet TCRdb's version contains in-frame clones alone and is incomplete. The sample lists around 62,000 clones, 75% to 80% occurring once. This clone appeared a single time. The chain uses TRBV27 and TRBJ2-1; 8 bases are shared with TRBD2. The TCR originated in an adult with an advanced solid tumor such as melanoma, head and neck, liver or kidney cancer. The material was CD4+ or CD8+ T cells sorted from blood, obtained in a trial of the OX40 agonist ivuxolimab. CDR3 bases: TGTGCCAGCTCCAAACCGGGACTAGGGTTTCCTGAGCAGTTCTTC. Amino acids: CASSKPGLGFPEQFF.